This TCR beta chain comes out of a study of long-term antiretroviral therapy in people with HIV. Notes on the study in general: Post-ART samples showed increased diversity that remained below transplant donor control levels.

This CDR3 has 15 amino acids. V lost 7 bases and J 3 bases, leaving 15 bases between the germline ends. Germline loops: CDR1 MGHDK, CDR2 SYGVNS. All donors provided no fewer than one pre-ART and no fewer than two post-ART PBMC samples. At the survey level, the v3.0 immunoSEQ assay was run. Sequencing aimed to cover about 35,000-55,000 T-cell genomes per sample. Clones were read by immunoSEQ multiplex PCR, and TCRdb kept only the in-frame ones, dropping some. The data show 15,000 to 20,000 clones, around 80% seen once. Points on this clone: The antigen is unknown.

The sample consisted of unsorted PBMCs, taken 0.5 years before starting antiretroviral therapy. This TCR was recovered from a woman in her 50s with HIV. The chain combines TRBV25-1 with TRBJ2-2; D possibly matches TRBD1 or TRBD2 (5 bases each). The DNA of the CDR3 is TGTGCCAGCACCAAATCAGGGACCCACACCGGGGAGCTGTTTTTT. Translation gives CASTKSGTHTGELFF.